What follows describes a single T cell receptor (beta chain). The target antigen is unknown. This entry belongs to a study of cytomegalovirus exposure and HLA in healthy donors. Study results and caveats: Relative to the 666-donor mean, N-insertions were reportedly fewer in an Asian-associated ancestry cluster in a later analysis. V- and J-gene trimming of TCR beta was linked (in a later analysis) to a missense DCLRE1C variant.

This CDR3 has 15 residues. Looked up from germline, CDR1 is LNHDA and CDR2 is SQIVND (reference sequence). V lost 3 bases and J 1 base, leaving 12 bases between the germline ends. Primers: 60 Vbeta forward and 13 Jbeta reverse. Here immunoSEQ multiplex PCR was the method, and the copy in TCRdb shows in-frame clones only, minus some. The sample consists of around 180,000 clones, approximately 80% of them appearing once. This chain connects TRBV19 to TRBJ1-2; tentatively, D is TRBD1 (6 bases). Input material: PBMCs. The receptor comes from a young woman in good health and CMV-seropositive. Here the CDR3 DNA reads TGTGCCAGTAGTATTGGGACACGTCGTAACTATGGCTACACCTTC. Translating it yields CASSIGTRRNYGYTF.